This T cell receptor (beta chain) is from a study of T cell repertoires in cytomegalovirus infection. The overall study: Used in the study were CMV epitopes, some recently identified and HLA-C-restricted, others well-studied and HLA-B-restricted. Public TCR beta signatures marked donors with CMV infection and the matching HLA.

V dropped 5 bases and J dropped 7 bases, with 12 bases sitting between them. Germline assignment: CDR1 SEHNR and CDR2 FQNEAQ (reference sequence). The CDR3 covers 14 residues. TCRdb reprocessed the reads with MiXCR, giving one entry per CDR3 protein. Among hundreds of thousands of distinct CDR3 sequences listed, around a third were seen once. With respect to this clonotype: The antigen is not known.

The TCR comes from a human donor in good health (CMV status not recorded). Some clones in this sample may be carry-over from other donors' samples. The chain employs TRBV7-9 and TRBJ1-6, with a possible D match to TRBD1 (6 bases). Sequencing was performed on cultured PBMCs, taken from culture after CMV antigen stimulation. This chain's CDR3 is CASSPTGPNSPLHF. The CDR3 coding sequence is TGTGCCAGCAGCCCGACAGGTCCCAATTCACCCCTCCACTTT.